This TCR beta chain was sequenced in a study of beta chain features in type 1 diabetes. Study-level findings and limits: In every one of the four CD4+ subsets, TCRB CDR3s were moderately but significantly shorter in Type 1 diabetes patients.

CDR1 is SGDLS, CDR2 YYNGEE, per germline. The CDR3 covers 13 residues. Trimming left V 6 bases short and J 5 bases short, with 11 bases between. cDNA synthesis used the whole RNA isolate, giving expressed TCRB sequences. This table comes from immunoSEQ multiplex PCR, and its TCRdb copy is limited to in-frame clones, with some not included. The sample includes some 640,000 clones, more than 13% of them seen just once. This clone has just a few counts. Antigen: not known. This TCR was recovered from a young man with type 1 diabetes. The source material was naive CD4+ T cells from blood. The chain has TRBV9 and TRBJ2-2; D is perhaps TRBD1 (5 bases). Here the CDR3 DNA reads TGTGCCAGCACCCTACCAGGGACCGGGGAGCTGTTTTTT. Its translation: CASTLPGTGELFF.